The following is a T cell receptor beta chain sequence with its context. These data belong to a study of blood T cell repertoires in COVID-19. Study overall: T cells, B-cell-depleted T cells, or PBMCs supplied cDNA or gDNA.

The authors' processing: Reference gene primer amplification yielded estimated nucleated cell counts. Generated by immunoSEQ multiplex PCR, the TCRdb table keeps only in-frame clones and is missing some. The V and J calls and clone size are taken from that table; D and trimming were inferred from the DNA. The data show more than 200,000 clones, 70% to 90% seen once. This CDR3 is 11 amino acids long. Trimming shortened V by 3 bases and J by 4 bases, and 7 bases separated the two germline ends. The germline V gene encodes CDR1 SQVTM and CDR2 ANQGSEA. Sequencing was performed on peripheral blood. J is TRBJ2-7 and V is TRBV29-1, with D unclear. The TCR originated in a human donor in a cohort sampled during active COVID-19. Written as DNA, the CDR3 is TGCAGCGTTGAGGGCCTGTACGAGCAGTACTTC. It yields the protein CSVEGLYEQYF.